The 23 T cell receptor beta chains in this list originate from one sample, sequenced in a study of Ad26.COV2.S vaccination and SARS-CoV-2 variants. Stated treatment: about 20 received Ad26.COV2.S at low or high dose, single or two shots; 5 received placebo; per-sample allocation not given. The study sampled participants on day 63 after the first vaccine or placebo injection. Produced via immunoSEQ multiplex PCR; TCRdb's table is partial and in-frame only. The sample includes hundreds of thousands of clones, 80% to 90% of them seen just once. This specimen consisted of peripheral blood, obtained in a trial of Ad26.COV2.S vaccine versus placebo. The receptors derive from a person between 18 and 59 years old who received the Ad26.COV2.S COVID-19 vaccine or a placebo.

In this sample, this clone turned up a few times. V and J are TRBV4-1 and TRBJ1-2; D is unresolved. Trimming took 3 bases from V and 5 from J, leaving 16 bases between them. There are 15 residues in the CDR3. Per the germline V gene, CDR1 is MGHRA and CDR2 is YSYEKL. CDR3 amino acids: CASSHPRRDWYGYTF. CDR3 coding DNA: TGCGCCAGCAGCCATCCCAGGAGGGATTGGTATGGCTACACCTTC.

The chain combines TRBV3-1 (or the pseudogene TRBV3-2) with TRBJ2-5; unclear D gene. Trimming pared 0 bases from V and 2 bases from J, leaving 4 bases between. Germline CDR1 and CDR2: LGHDT and YNNKEL (reference sequence). The CDR3 runs to 13 residues. Written as DNA, the CDR3 is TGTGCCAGCAGCCAAGAGGAGCAAGAGACCCAGTACTTC. Amino acids: CASSQEEQETQYF.

This chain joins TRBV7-9 and TRBJ1-4; D call uncertain. CDR1 and CDR2 from the germline V gene are SEHNR and FQNEAQ (reference sequence). The CDR3 length is 18 residues. Trimming cost V 1 base and J 0 bases, with 15 bases left between them. CDR3 nucleotide sequence: TGTGCCAGCAGCTTAGGGGCCCTAGCCTCTTCAACTAATGAAAAACTGTTTTTT. This gives the protein CASSLGALASSTNEKLFF.

This clone has only a few counts. J is TRBJ1-1 and V is TRBV19, with D perhaps matching TRBD1 (6 bases). The germline V gene encodes CDR1 LNHDA and CDR2 SQIVND (reference sequence). The CDR3 has 14 residues. The V gene lost 5 bases and the J gene lost 3 bases, with 13 bases spanning the gap. The DNA for the CDR3 is TGTGCCAGTAGTCCCACGGACAGCCACACTGAAGCTTTCTTT. This gives the protein CASSPTDSHTEAFF.

This clone was found a few times. V is TRBV19 and J is TRBJ1-2; TRBD1 matches 7 bases. CDR1 and CDR2 (germline): LNHDA, SQIVND (reference sequence). V was clipped by 8 bases and J by 8 bases; unmatched bases: 8. CDR3 size: 12 residues. DNA of the CDR3: TGTGCCAGTCTGGGGACAGCCGGAGGCTACACCTTC. Its translation: CASLGTAGGYTF.

This sequence joins TRBV4-1 and TRBJ1-1; perhaps TRBD1 as D (5 bases). V lost 5 bases to trimming and J lost 0 bases, with 16 bases between them. This CDR3 comprises 16 residues. The germline gives CDR1 MGHRA, CDR2 YSYEKL. CDR3 amino acids: CASSRDPGAMNTEAFF. CDR3 nucleotide sequence: TGCGCCAGCAGCAGGGATCCCGGGGCCATGAACACTGAAGCTTTCTTT.

This chain uses TRBV27 with TRBJ1-1; no definite D call. This CDR3 contains 13 residues. V was trimmed by 2 bases and J by 1 base, leaving 5 bases between them. Germline CDR1 is MNHEY and CDR2 is SMNVEV (reference sequence). In DNA form, the CDR3 reads TGTGCCAGCAGTTTAGAGAAGAACACTGAAGCTTTCTTT. Its protein product is CASSLEKNTEAFF.

The chain employs TRBV12-5 and TRBJ2-1; D might be TRBD1 (6 bases). The CDR3 has 14 amino acids. Germline CDR1 is LGHNT and CDR2 is FRNRAP. Trimming pared 6 bases from V and 6 bases from J, leaving 15 bases between. The CDR3 sequence is CASGSDSGVNEQFF. The CDR3 coding sequence is TGTGCTAGTGGGTCCGATTCAGGGGTCAATGAGCAGTTCTTC.

The chain carries TRBV11-3 and TRBJ2-3; perhaps D is TRBD1 or TRBD2 (6 bases each). The CDR3 has 12 residues. V dropped 5 bases and J dropped 10 bases, with 13 bases sitting between them. CDR1 and CDR2 (germline): SGHNT, YENEEA. The CDR3 nucleotides are TGTGCCAGCAGCCCTGAGGGGGGTTCGCAGTATTTT. Its protein is CASSPEGGSQYF.

The gene calls are TRBV19 and TRBJ2-2, with D possibly being TRBD1 (6 bases). The germline V gene encodes CDR1 LNHDA and CDR2 SQIVND (reference sequence). The CDR3 extends over 15 amino acids. The ends were cut back, 5 bases at V and 1 base at J, with 11 bases in the middle. CDR3: CASSRGQMNTGELFF. CDR3 DNA: TGTGCCAGTAGTCGAGGACAGATGAACACCGGGGAGCTGTTTTTT.

This clone was counted a single time. The gene calls are TRBV7-7 and TRBJ2-2; 9 nucleotides match TRBD2. The CDR3 contains 16 residues. Trimming cost V 5 bases and J 0 bases; bases outside gene matches: 4. The germline gives CDR1 SSHAT, CDR2 FNYEAQ (reference sequence). CDR3 amino acids: CASSLLAGSNTGELFF. CDR3 coding DNA: TGTGCCAGCAGCCTCCTAGCGGGGTCGAACACCGGGGAGCTGTTTTTT.

For this clone: The same CDR3 also results from other DNA sequences found in this sample. V gene TRBV24-1 combines with J gene TRBJ2-3; no clear D gene. The germline V and J ends were trimmed by 5 bases and 0 bases, with 5 bases remaining between them. The germline V gene has CDR1 KGHDR and CDR2 SFDVKD. The CDR3 has 13 amino acids. The CDR3 is CATSGASTDTQYF. CDR3 nucleotides: TGTGCCACCAGTGGGGCTAGCACAGATACGCAGTATTTT.

The chain has TRBV21-1 and TRBJ1-1. TRBV21-1 is given as a pseudogene. This CDR3 has 16 amino acids. The CDR3 DNA follows: TGTGCCAGCAGCTACAAGTGGGGGATTTTGGGCACTGAAGCTTTCTTT. It translates to CASSYKWGILGTEAFF.

This clone was observed a few times. The chain links TRBV2 to TRBJ1-1; D may be TRBD1 (5 bases). Trimming cost V 4 bases and J 0 bases, with 9 bases left between them. Germline V CDR1 and CDR2: SNHLY, FYNNEI. The CDR3 loop spans 14 amino acids. The CDR3 region is CASSVRGMNTEAFF. CDR3 nucleotide sequence: TGTGCCAGCAGTGTTCGGGGCATGAACACTGAAGCTTTCTTT.

The V call is TRBV5-5, the J call TRBJ1-2, with TRBD1 as a possible D gene (5 bases). The CDR3 runs to 14 residues. CDR1 and CDR2 (germline): SGHKS, YYEKEE (reference sequence). The V gene lost 7 bases and the J gene lost 4 bases, with 17 bases spanning the gap. CDR3 in DNA: TGTGCCAGCGGTGAGGACTCCGGGGGCTATGGCTACACCTTC. Its translation: CASGEDSGGYGYTF.

This rearrangement joins TRBV14 to TRBJ1-1; D is ambiguous. The CDR3 is 12 residues long. Germline loops: CDR1 SGHDN, CDR2 FVKESK. V shed 5 bases and J shed 11 bases, with 15 bases lying between them. The CDR3 DNA is TGTGCCAGCAGCTTGGGAGGACTGGGGGCTTTCTTT. Residues: CASSLGGLGAFF.

The gene calls are TRBV19 and TRBJ1-1, with unresolved D. Looked up from germline, CDR1 is LNHDA and CDR2 is SQIVND (reference sequence). CDR3 size: 13 residues. Trimming stripped 5 bases from V and 4 bases from J, with 11 bases between. DNA for the CDR3: TGTGCCAGTAGTCCACGGATGGGCACTGAAGCTTTCTTT. This encodes CASSPRMGTEAFF.

This chain uses TRBV14 with TRBJ1-1; D might be TRBD1 (5 bases). The V end lost 0 bases, the J end lost 5 bases, and 13 bases lay between the germline ends. The germline V gene encodes CDR1 SGHDN and CDR2 FVKESK. CDR3 size: 15 residues. The CDR3 sequence is CASSQDWAGRTEAFF. The CDR3 nucleotides are TGTGCCAGCAGCCAAGATTGGGCAGGGCGGACTGAAGCTTTCTTT.

The sample holds one count of this clone. Other DNA sequences within the sample encode an identical CDR3. The V gene is TRBV27, the J gene TRBJ2-2; no definite D call. CDR3 size: 12 residues. V was shortened by 6 bases and J by 5 bases, with 7 bases between the two germline ends. The germline V gene has CDR1 MNHEY and CDR2 SMNVEV (reference sequence). In DNA form, the CDR3 reads TGTGCCAGCAGCCCCGGAACCGGGGAGCTGTTTTTT. This encodes CASSPGTGELFF.

The chain couples TRBV9 to TRBJ2-1; D is uncertain. Per the germline V gene, CDR1 is SGDLS and CDR2 is YYNGEE. Trimming left V 0 bases short and J 0 bases short, with 10 bases between. The CDR3 runs to 16 residues. The CDR3 is CASSVGVASSYNEQFF. As DNA, the CDR3 is TGTGCCAGCAGCGTAGGAGTCGCCAGCTCCTACAATGAGCAGTTCTTC.

The chain links TRBV10-3 to TRBJ1-5, with no clear D. Trimming pared 0 bases from V and 3 bases from J, leaving 3 bases between. The CDR3 has 13 amino acids. CDR1 and CDR2 (germline): ENHRY, SYGVKD. As DNA, the CDR3 is TGTGCCATCAGTGAGTCTAACAATCAGCCCCAGCATTTT. This gives the protein CAISESNNQPQHF.

The V call is TRBV18, the J call TRBJ1-6; D is perhaps TRBD1 (6 bases). Between the trimmed V and J ends, which lost 3 bases and 11 bases, there was a span of 14 bases. This CDR3 is 14 amino acids long. Germline lookup yields CDR1 KGHSH and CDR2 LQKENI. The CDR3 DNA follows: TGTGCCAGCTCACCGGACAGCGGCGGGACACCCCTCCACTTT. Protein sequence: CASSPDSGGTPLHF. Combining the CDR3 with reference TRBV18 and TRBJ1-6 gives the whole variable domain NAGVMQNPRHLVRRRGQEARLRCSPMKGHSHVYWYRQLPEEGLKFMVYLQKENIIDESGMPKERFSAEFPKEGPSILRIQQVVRGDSAAYFCASSPDSGGTPLHFGNGTRLTVT.

This clone was recorded a few times. The V call is TRBV7-9, the J call TRBJ2-5, with 10 bases aligning to TRBD1. CDR3 length: 17 amino acids. With V trimmed by 5 bases and J by 1 base, 10 bases remained unmatched. Germline CDR1 SEHNR, CDR2 FQNEAQ (reference sequence). The CDR3 DNA sequence: TGTGCCAGCAGCCCGGGACAGGGGTCTCTTTTCCAAGAGACCCAGTACTTC. Residues: CASSPGQGSLFQETQYF.